This TCR beta chain was identified during a study of T cell responses to AZD1222 COVID-19 vaccine. Overall study results and limits: Repertoires were sampled only after the peak T cell response.

Note on this clone: Its antigen remains unknown.

The data were produced by immunoSEQ multiplex PCR, yet TCRdb's version contains in-frame clones alone and is incomplete. Of just under 90,000 clones listed, around 88% were seen once; the top ten hold around a tenth. The germline V gene encodes CDR1 SGHRS and CDR2 YFSETQ. This CDR3 comprises 14 residues. With 3 bases removed from V and 1 base from J, the gap between germline ends came to 10 bases. The source material was peripheral blood, sampled on day 0 of MenACWY control vaccination. This TCR was recovered from an adult in good health. The chain joins TRBV5-1 to TRBJ1-1; D is unresolved. CDR3 sequence (DNA): TGCGCCAGCAGCTCTGCCCGGACGAACACTGAAGCTTTCTTT. This gives the protein CASSSARTNTEAFF. Filled out from reference TRBV5-1 and TRBJ1-1, the complete variable domain reads KAGVTQTPRYLIKTRGQQVTLSCSPISGHRSVSWYQQTPGQGLQFLFEYFSETQRNKGNFPGRFSGRQFSNSRSEMNVSTLELGDSALYLCASSSARTNTEAFFGQGTRLTVV.